Described below is a single T cell receptor (beta chain) sequence and its context. This specimen belongs to a study of PD-1 blockade in classical Hodgkin lymphoma. As to time point: cycle 4 day 1 (C4D1), after less than 7 weeks of nivolumab. Each patient's relapse followed autologous stem cell transplantation, and brentuximab vedotin exposure varied. Magnetic negative selection of thawed PBMCs yielded the CD8+ T cells. Complete response, partial response or progressive disease made up the best responses. This table comes from immunoSEQ multiplex PCR, and its TCRdb copy is limited to in-frame clones, with some not included. The table includes 4,500 or so clones, approximately 67% detected once. Germline V gene data show CDR1 as SQVTM and CDR2 as ANQGSEA. The CDR3 contains 14 residues. V gave up 6 bases and J gave up 0 bases, with 12 bases separating them.

Sequenced here: CD8+ T cells from blood, sampled before the fourth cycle of nivolumab. The chain uses TRBV29-1 and TRBJ2-1, with D perhaps matching TRBD1 (5 bases). This TCR derives from a human donor with classical Hodgkin lymphoma. The CDR3 DNA reads as TGCAGCGTCGACGACAGAATCTCCTACAATGAGCAGTTCTTC. Protein sequence: CSVDDRISYNEQFF.